This TCR beta chain comes out of a study of cytomegalovirus exposure and HLA in healthy donors. After removal of 5 bases from V and 1 base from J, the junction contained 8 bases not matched to a gene. CDR3 length: 16 residues. Germline loops: CDR1 SEHNR, CDR2 FQNEAQ (reference sequence). The primer mix had 60 Vbeta and 13 Jbeta primers. Clones were read by immunoSEQ multiplex PCR, and TCRdb kept only the in-frame ones, dropping some. Altogether fewer than 150,000 clones are present, around 73% being singletons, with the ten largest covering approximately 15%. This TCR derives from a human donor in good health. V usage is TRBV7-9 and J usage is TRBJ1-1, with 9 bases fitting TRBD1. The sample consisted of PBMCs. CDR3 loop: CASSTHRGPRNTEAFF. The CDR3 DNA is TGTGCCAGCAGCACCCACAGGGGGCCTCGGAACACTGAAGCTTTCTTT.